This T cell receptor (beta chain) was captured in a study of blood T cell repertoires in COVID-19. J gave up 5 bases and V 3 bases, and 10 bases lay outside the gene matches. CDR1 is SNHLY and CDR2 is FYNNEI in the germline V gene. This CDR3 has 15 amino acids. Data came from immunoSEQ multiplex PCR; TCRdb stores just in-frame clones and leaves some out. The sample shows 150,000 to 200,000 clones, approximately 90% of them seen only once. The source is a human donor in a cohort sampled during active COVID-19. The J gene is TRBJ2-7, the V gene TRBV2, with 7 bases identical to TRBD2. Sequencing used peripheral blood. Here the CDR3 reads CASSDGTKFADEQYF. DNA of the CDR3: TGTGCCAGCAGTGACGGGACTAAATTTGCGGACGAGCAGTACTTC. Looking up the rest from reference TRBV2 and TRBJ2-7 gives the full variable domain: EPEVTQTPSHQVTQMGQEVILRCVPISNHLYFYWYRQILGQKVEFLVSFYNNEISEKSEIFDDQFSVERPDGSNFTLKIRSTKLEDSAMYFCASSDGTKFADEQYFGPGTRLTVT.